This T cell receptor beta chain was captured in a study of blood T cell repertoires in COVID-19. TCRdb's table, derived via immunoSEQ multiplex PCR, lists solely in-frame clones and lacks some. The table has 200,000 to 250,000 clones, about 85% seen once. Sequenced sample: PBMCs or T cells enriched from blood (not recorded which). The receptor was derived from a man aged 25-40 years who had recovered from COVID-19.

CDR3 bases: TGTGCCAGCAGCGAGGGACTAGCGGGCACAGATACGCAGTATTTT. Its translation: CASSEGLAGTDTQYF. This chain connects TRBV9 to TRBJ2-3; TRBD2 aligns across 11 bases. Looked up from germline, CDR1 is SGDLS and CDR2 is YYNGEE. The CDR3 runs 15 residues. J gave up 1 base and V 3 bases, and 1 base lay outside the gene matches.